A single sample is the source of the 3 T cell receptor beta chains below, sequenced in a study of Ad26.COV2.S vaccination and SARS-CoV-2 variants. Generated by immunoSEQ multiplex PCR, the TCRdb table keeps only in-frame clones and is missing some. The sample contains around 320,000 clones, around four fifths of which appear only once. Described treatment: 15 to 20 received Ad26.COV2.S at low or high dose, single or two shots; about 5 received placebo; per-sample allocation not given. The samples date from day 63 after the first vaccine or placebo injection. The sequencing here drew on peripheral blood, taken in a trial of Ad26.COV2.S vaccine versus placebo. Receptors were obtained from a person aged 18-60 years who received the Ad26.COV2.S COVID-19 vaccine or a placebo.

V is TRBV5-8 and J is TRBJ2-5; D remains unclear. The CDR3 has 12 amino acids. V was shortened by 3 bases and J by 4 bases, with 7 bases between the two germline ends. The germline gives CDR1 SGHTS, CDR2 YDEGEE. As DNA, the CDR3 is TGTGCCAGCAGCTGGGGAAGAGAGACCCAGTACTTC. Protein: CASSWGRETQYF.

V gene TRBV2 combines with J gene TRBJ2-6; 8 positions agree with TRBD1. The CDR3 is made up of 17 amino acids. The germline V gene has CDR1 SNHLY and CDR2 FYNNEI. V gave up 3 bases and J gave up 0 bases; unmatched junction bases: 4. Written as DNA, the CDR3 is TGTGCCAGCAGTGAGGACAGGGCGACCTCTGGGGCCAACGTCCTGACTTTC. Translated, it gives CASSEDRATSGANVLTF.

The chain combines TRBV7-9 with TRBJ2-3, with 9 bases fitting TRBD2. The CDR3 is made up of 16 amino acids. Germline V CDR1 and CDR2: SEHNR, FQNEAQ (reference sequence). Trimming took 4 bases from V and 0 from J; bases not matched to a gene: 5. The CDR3 here is CASSSRLAGSTDTQYF. CDR3 in DNA: TGTGCCAGCAGCTCTCGGCTAGCGGGGAGCACAGATACGCAGTATTTT. Drawing the rest from reference TRBV7-9 and TRBJ2-3, the complete variable domain is DTGVSQNPRHKITKRGQNVTFRCDPISEHNRLYWYRQTLGQGPEFLTYFQNEAQLEKSRLLSDRFSAERPKGSFSTLEIQRTEQGDSAMYLCASSSRLAGSTDTQYFGPGTRLTVL.